This is a list of T cell receptor beta chains from one sample in a study of control samples from healthy donors and cancer patients. Libraries were prepared by immunoSEQ multiplex PCR; TCRdb keeps only in-frame clonotypes and omits some of them. The table records around 55,000 clones, 89% of them present only once. Sequenced sample: PBMCs. Receptor source: a man aged 40-49 years with colorectal cancer. Each CDR3 is given with its conserved first and last residue. Each record gives: D gene, V gene, J gene, CDR3 length, clone size, CDR3 DNA, CDR3 protein. D genes are given only for firm matches. Size tells how often a clone was seen (once, few, many) or the class of an expanded clone, and some rows leave it out.

d_gene: .
v_gene: TRBV4-1
j_gene: TRBJ1-3
len: 15
abundance: .
CDR3nt: TGCGCCAGCAGCCAAATGGGGGCTATTGGAAACACCATATATTTT
CDR3aa: CASSQMGAIGNTIYF

d_gene: TRBD2
v_gene: TRBV15
j_gene: TRBJ2-2
len: 17
abundance: .
CDR3nt: TGTGCCACCAGCAGAGTACTGGGACTAGCTCTCACCGGGGAGCTGTTTTTT
CDR3aa: CATSRVLGLALTGELFF

d_gene: .
v_gene: TRBV5-1
j_gene: TRBJ2-5
len: 13
abundance: .
CDR3nt: TGCGCCAGCAGCTTGCCAGGTCAAGAGACCCAGTACTTC
CDR3aa: CASSLPGQETQYF

d_gene: .
v_gene: TRBV11-2
j_gene: TRBJ1-4
len: 16
abundance: .
CDR3nt: TGTGCCAGCAGTTCCGGGACCCCTTCCCGGGGTGAAAAACTGTTTTTT
CDR3aa: CASSSGTPSRGEKLFF

d_gene: TRBD1
v_gene: TRBV18
j_gene: TRBJ2-7
len: 15
abundance: .
CDR3nt: TGTGCCAGCTCACTCCGGGACAGAACATTCTACGAGCAGTACTTC
CDR3aa: CASSLRDRTFYEQYF

d_gene: TRBD1
v_gene: TRBV30
j_gene: TRBJ1-6
len: 16
abundance: .
CDR3nt: TGTGCCTGGAAAATTTTAGGGGGCACCTATAATTCACCCCTCCACTTT
CDR3aa: CAWKILGGTYNSPLHF

d_gene: TRBD1
v_gene: TRBV9
j_gene: TRBJ2-1
len: 15
abundance: .
CDR3nt: TGTGCCAGCAGCGACCGGGACAGGGCGTACAATGAGCAGTTCTTC
CDR3aa: CASSDRDRAYNEQFF

d_gene: .
v_gene: TRBV12-3/TRBV12-4
j_gene: TRBJ1-5
len: 12
abundance: .
CDR3nt: TGTGCCAGCAGTATAGGCAATCAGCCCCAGCATTTT
CDR3aa: CASSIGNQPQHF

d_gene: TRBD1
v_gene: TRBV27
j_gene: TRBJ1-5
len: 17
abundance: .
CDR3nt: TGTGCCAGCAGTGAACTCCGGACAGGGAGGTTAGCTCAGCCCCAGCATTTT
CDR3aa: CASSELRTGRLAQPQHF

d_gene: TRBD1
v_gene: TRBV5-1
j_gene: TRBJ2-7
len: 14
abundance: .
CDR3nt: TGCGCCAGCAGCTTGACAGGGGATACCTACGAGCAGTACTTC
CDR3aa: CASSLTGDTYEQYF

d_gene: TRBD1
v_gene: TRBV5-6
j_gene: TRBJ1-4
len: 18
abundance: .
CDR3nt: TGTGCCAGCAGCCCCTTAGGGGGCGGTCGGACAGGGGAGGAAAAACTGTTTTTT
CDR3aa: CASSPLGGGRTGEEKLFF

d_gene: .
v_gene: TRBV5-1
j_gene: TRBJ2-1
len: 13
abundance: .
CDR3nt: TGCGCCAGCAGAAGTCTGGGGCGTACTGAGCAGTTCTTC
CDR3aa: CASRSLGRTEQFF

d_gene: .
v_gene: TRBV6-5
j_gene: TRBJ1-2
len: 14
abundance: .
CDR3nt: TGTGCCAGCAGTTACTCGTTCGGCCTCTATGGCTACACCTTC
CDR3aa: CASSYSFGLYGYTF

d_gene: .
v_gene: TRBV6-6
j_gene: TRBJ1-1
len: 12
abundance: .
CDR3nt: TGTGCCAGCAGTATTCCGGGCACTGAAGCTTTCTTT
CDR3aa: CASSIPGTEAFF

d_gene: TRBD2
v_gene: TRBV19
j_gene: TRBJ2-1
len: 18
abundance: .
CDR3nt: TGTGCCAGTAGTCTCCGGGCGGGACTAGCGGGAGGGCCTAATGAGCAGTTCTTC
CDR3aa: CASSLRAGLAGGPNEQFF

d_gene: .
v_gene: TRBV5-4
j_gene: TRBJ1-6
len: 14
abundance: .
CDR3nt: TGTGCCAGCAGCTTATTTACAGTGCTTTCACCCCTCCACTTT
CDR3aa: CASSLFTVLSPLHF

d_gene: .
v_gene: TRBV18
j_gene: TRBJ1-1
len: 18
abundance: .
CDR3nt: TGTGCCAGCTCACCACCGTGGAGTCTGGCAGGGCGGAACACTGAAGCTTTCTTT
CDR3aa: CASSPPWSLAGRNTEAFF

d_gene: .
v_gene: TRBV5-4
j_gene: TRBJ1-2
len: 14
abundance: .
CDR3nt: TGTGCCAGCAGGCGGGGGACGGCATTGTATGGCTACACCTTC
CDR3aa: CASRRGTALYGYTF

d_gene: TRBD2
v_gene: TRBV10-3
j_gene: TRBJ2-1
len: 16
abundance: .
CDR3nt: TGTGCCATCAGGCCGACTAGCGAGAGCTCCTACAATGAGCAGTTCTTC
CDR3aa: CAIRPTSESSYNEQFF

d_gene: TRBD1
v_gene: TRBV18
j_gene: TRBJ2-7
len: 15
abundance: .
CDR3nt: TGTGCCAGCTCACCCGGGACAGGGGGCACCTACGAGCAGTACTTC
CDR3aa: CASSPGTGGTYEQYF

d_gene: .
v_gene: TRBV11-2
j_gene: TRBJ1-2
len: 15
abundance: .
CDR3nt: TGTGCCAGCAGCTTCGACCTAAATCCAGGGAATGGCTACACCTTC
CDR3aa: CASSFDLNPGNGYTF

d_gene: .
v_gene: TRBV24-1
j_gene: TRBJ2-2
len: 16
abundance: .
CDR3nt: TGTGCCACCAGTGATTCCCGACCGGGAAGAACCGGGGAGCTGTTTTTT
CDR3aa: CATSDSRPGRTGELFF

d_gene: .
v_gene: TRBV4-3
j_gene: TRBJ1-6
len: 16
abundance: .
CDR3nt: TGCGCCAGCAGCCAAGATCCGGCGGGTTGGTATTCACCCCTCCACTTT
CDR3aa: CASSQDPAGWYSPLHF

d_gene: TRBD1
v_gene: TRBV5-6
j_gene: TRBJ1-1
len: 16
abundance: .
CDR3nt: TGTGCCAGCAGCTTGGGACAGGGGGTAAGGTACACTGAAGCTTTCTTT
CDR3aa: CASSLGQGVRYTEAFF

d_gene: TRBD2
v_gene: TRBV27
j_gene: TRBJ2-2
len: 18
abundance: .
CDR3nt: TGTGCCAGCAGTTCTCGGAAGGAAACTAGCGGCCTCACCGGGGAGCTGTTTTTT
CDR3aa: CASSSRKETSGLTGELFF

d_gene: TRBD2
v_gene: TRBV7-9
j_gene: TRBJ2-1
len: 15
abundance: .
CDR3nt: TGTGCCAGCAGCCAAAGCGGGAGGTCCTACAATGAGCAGTTCTTC
CDR3aa: CASSQSGRSYNEQFF

d_gene: TRBD1
v_gene: TRBV7-2
j_gene: TRBJ1-3
len: 16
abundance: .
CDR3nt: TGTGCCAGCAGCTTAAGAGGGGGCCTCTCTGGAAACACCATATATTTT
CDR3aa: CASSLRGGLSGNTIYF

d_gene: .
v_gene: TRBV29-1
j_gene: TRBJ1-1
len: 13
abundance: .
CDR3nt: TGCAGCGTAGCACTTGGGAAGGGGACTGAAGCTTTCTTT
CDR3aa: CSVALGKGTEAFF

d_gene: TRBD2
v_gene: TRBV5-1
j_gene: TRBJ2-1
len: 16
abundance: .
CDR3nt: TGCGCCAGCAGCTTGGGGGCGCGGGAGAACTACAATGAGCAGTTCTTC
CDR3aa: CASSLGARENYNEQFF

d_gene: TRBD1
v_gene: TRBV6-6
j_gene: TRBJ1-1
len: 13
abundance: .
CDR3nt: TGTGCCAGCCGACAGGGTTACCTTTCTGAAGCTTTCTTT
CDR3aa: CASRQGYLSEAFF

d_gene: .
v_gene: TRBV9
j_gene: TRBJ1-2
len: 14
abundance: .
CDR3nt: TGTGCCAGCAGCGTAGATCTTGAGAACTATGGCTACACCTTC
CDR3aa: CASSVDLENYGYTF

d_gene: .
v_gene: TRBV7-6
j_gene: TRBJ2-1
len: 15
abundance: .
CDR3nt: TGTGCCAGCAGCCGTGGCGGAACCTCCTACAATGAGCAGTTCTTC
CDR3aa: CASSRGGTSYNEQFF

d_gene: TRBD1
v_gene: TRBV19
j_gene: TRBJ2-3
len: 15
abundance: .
CDR3nt: TGTGCCAGTAGTTTGGGGAGGACAGGGACAGATACGCAGTATTTT
CDR3aa: CASSLGRTGTDTQYF

d_gene: TRBD1
v_gene: TRBV2
j_gene: TRBJ1-5
len: 14
abundance: .
CDR3nt: TGTGCCAGCAGGGTGAGGCAGGGGGATCAGCCCCAGCATTTT
CDR3aa: CASRVRQGDQPQHF

d_gene: .
v_gene: TRBV19
j_gene: TRBJ2-3
len: 15
abundance: .
CDR3nt: TGTGCCAGTGGTCCACAGCAGCCTGGGCCCCTGACGCAGTATTTT
CDR3aa: CASGPQQPGPLTQYF

d_gene: .
v_gene: TRBV14
j_gene: TRBJ2-2
len: 15
abundance: .
CDR3nt: TGTGCCAGCAGCTTAACCGTTCATAACGCCGGGGAGCTGTTTTTT
CDR3aa: CASSLTVHNAGELFF

d_gene: .
v_gene: TRBV19
j_gene: TRBJ1-1
len: 12
abundance: .
CDR3nt: TGTGCCAGTAGTAACCTCAACACTGAAGCTTTCTTT
CDR3aa: CASSNLNTEAFF

d_gene: .
v_gene: TRBV30
j_gene: TRBJ2-5
len: 13
abundance: .
CDR3nt: TGTGCCTGGAAAGTCTTGGGGGGAGAGACCCAGTACTTC
CDR3aa: CAWKVLGGETQYF

d_gene: .
v_gene: TRBV18
j_gene: TRBJ1-5
len: 15
abundance: .
CDR3nt: TGTGCCAGCTCACCACCCGGGAGGGACAATCAGCCCCAGCATTTT
CDR3aa: CASSPPGRDNQPQHF

d_gene: TRBD2
v_gene: TRBV9
j_gene: TRBJ2-7
len: 16
abundance: .
CDR3nt: TGTGCCAGCAGCGTAGGGACTAGCGGAACCATCTACGAGCAGTACTTC
CDR3aa: CASSVGTSGTIYEQYF

d_gene: .
v_gene: TRBV27
j_gene: TRBJ1-2
len: 15
abundance: .
CDR3nt: TGTGCCAGCAGTTTTCTGGCCCACGGTAATGGTGGCTACACCTTC
CDR3aa: CASSFLAHGNGGYTF

d_gene: TRBD1
v_gene: TRBV27
j_gene: TRBJ2-1
len: 15
abundance: .
CDR3nt: TGTGCCAGCAGTTCTCCTGGGACAGAGAACAATGAGCAGTTCTTC
CDR3aa: CASSSPGTENNEQFF

d_gene: TRBD2
v_gene: TRBV19
j_gene: TRBJ2-2
len: 17
abundance: .
CDR3nt: TGTGCCAGTAGTCCCCCCGGACTAGCGGGAGTTACCGGGGAGCTGTTTTTT
CDR3aa: CASSPPGLAGVTGELFF

d_gene: TRBD1
v_gene: TRBV7-9
j_gene: TRBJ1-1
len: 13
abundance: .
CDR3nt: TGTGCCAGCAGCCCGATACAGGGGGTTGAAGCTTTCTTT
CDR3aa: CASSPIQGVEAFF

d_gene: .
v_gene: TRBV7-9
j_gene: TRBJ2-7
len: 12
abundance: .
CDR3nt: TGTGCCAGCAGCTCCCAGCGCTACGAGCAGTACTTC
CDR3aa: CASSSQRYEQYF

d_gene: .
v_gene: TRBV19
j_gene: TRBJ1-5
len: 16
abundance: once
CDR3nt: TGTGCCAGTAGTATATCGTGGTTTTATAGCAATCAGCCCCAGCATTTT
CDR3aa: CASSISWFYSNQPQHF

d_gene: .
v_gene: TRBV18
j_gene: TRBJ1-1
len: 13
abundance: .
CDR3nt: TGTGCCAGCTCCCCCGAGGGGTACACTGAAGCTTTCTTT
CDR3aa: CASSPEGYTEAFF

d_gene: .
v_gene: TRBV5-4
j_gene: TRBJ2-2
len: 15
abundance: .
CDR3nt: TGTGCCAGCCATAGAGGCGGCCGGAACACCGGGGAGCTGTTTTTT
CDR3aa: CASHRGGRNTGELFF